This TCR beta chain was observed in a study of blood T cell repertoires in COVID-19. For the study at large: The cDNA or gDNA used as material had been derived from T cells, B-cell-depleted T cells, or PBMCs.

This clone came up once. Measured with immunoSEQ multiplex PCR; TCRdb has only the in-frame clones, and not every one. Counted here are about 120,000 clones, 65% to 90% occurring once; the ten biggest clones make up around 6.3%. The CDR3 totals 14 residues. CDR1 and CDR2 from the germline V gene are SGHAT and FQNNGV. V lost 4 bases and J 5 bases, leaving 14 bases between the germline ends. Material for sequencing was peripheral blood. This chain uses TRBV11-2 with TRBJ2-5, with D possibly TRBD2 on 5 matching bases. The receptor comes from a man aged 80 or over with active or convalescent COVID-19. The CDR3 coding sequence is TGTGCCAGCAGCTACACATGGAGGCTGGAGACCCAGTACTTC. Its translation is CASSYTWRLETQYF.